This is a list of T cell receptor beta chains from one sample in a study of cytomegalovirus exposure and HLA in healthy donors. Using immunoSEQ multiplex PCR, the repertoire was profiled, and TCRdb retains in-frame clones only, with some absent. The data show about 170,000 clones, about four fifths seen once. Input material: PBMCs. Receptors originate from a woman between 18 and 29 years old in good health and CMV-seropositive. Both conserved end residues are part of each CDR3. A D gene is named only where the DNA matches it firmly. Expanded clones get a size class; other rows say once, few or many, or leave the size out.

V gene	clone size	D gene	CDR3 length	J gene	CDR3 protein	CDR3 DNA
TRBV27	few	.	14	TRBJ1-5	CASNEINSNQPQHF	TGTGCCAGCAACGAGATAAATAGCAATCAGCCCCAGCATTTT
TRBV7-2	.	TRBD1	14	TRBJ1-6	CASKRDSLNSPLHF	TGTGCCAGCAAACGGGACAGCCTTAATTCACCCCTCCACTTT
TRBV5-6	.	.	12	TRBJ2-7	CASSGGSYEQYF	TGTGCCAGCTCAGGGGGGTCCTACGAGCAGTACTTC
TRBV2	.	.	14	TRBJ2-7	CASRYRDTSYEQYF	TGTGCCAGCAGATACCGGGACACCTCCTACGAGCAGTACTTC
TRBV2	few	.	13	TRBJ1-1	CASRPGGYTEAFF	TGTGCCAGCAGGCCCGGCGGTTACACTGAAGCTTTCTTT
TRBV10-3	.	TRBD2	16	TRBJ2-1	CAISDWASGWYNEQFF	TGTGCCATCAGTGACTGGGCTAGCGGGTGGTACAATGAGCAGTTCTTC
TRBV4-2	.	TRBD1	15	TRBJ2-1	CASSQEGRGIDEQFF	TGTGCCAGCAGCCAAGAGGGCAGGGGGATCGATGAGCAGTTCTTC
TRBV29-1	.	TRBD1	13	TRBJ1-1	CSVRDRQETEAFF	TGCAGCGTTAGGGACAGGCAGGAGACTGAAGCTTTCTTT
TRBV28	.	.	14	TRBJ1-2	CASKNPGGLYGYTF	TGTGCCAGCAAGAACCCGGGAGGACTCTATGGCTACACCTTC
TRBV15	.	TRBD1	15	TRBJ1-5	CATSSGTGGLMAQHF	TGTGCCACCAGCTCCGGGACAGGGGGCTTGATGGCCCAGCATTTT
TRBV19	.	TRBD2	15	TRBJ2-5	CASSRGTSGGETQYF	TGTGCCAGTAGTAGAGGGACTAGCGGGGGGGAGACCCAGTACTTC
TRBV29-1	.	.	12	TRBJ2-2	CSVPAGTGELFF	TGCAGCGTCCCGGCAGGGACCGGGGAGCTGTTTTTT
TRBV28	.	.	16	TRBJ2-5	CASSRFGSGAQETQYF	TGTGCCAGCAGTCGGTTCGGGAGTGGGGCCCAAGAGACCCAGTACTTC
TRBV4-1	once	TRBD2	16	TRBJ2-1	CASRHLGTSGGREQFF	TGCGCCAGCAGGCATCTCGGGACTAGCGGGGGCCGGGAGCAGTTCTTC
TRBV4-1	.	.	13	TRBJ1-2	CASSPPLTGSYTF	TGCGCCAGCAGCCCACCTTTGACAGGTAGCTACACCTTC
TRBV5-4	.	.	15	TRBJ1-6	CASSLRSSYNSPLHF	TGTGCCAGCAGCCTCCGGAGCTCCTATAATTCACCCCTCCACTTT
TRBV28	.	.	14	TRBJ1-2	CASNKDRDYYGYTF	TGTGCCAGCAATAAGGACCGGGACTACTATGGCTACACCTTC
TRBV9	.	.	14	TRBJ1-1	CASSGPWGGTEAFF	TGTGCCAGCAGTGGGCCCTGGGGGGGAACTGAAGCTTTCTTT
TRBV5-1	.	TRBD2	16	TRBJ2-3	CASSLAGRDGTDTQYF	TGCGCCAGCAGCTTAGCGGGACGAGACGGCACAGATACGCAGTATTTT
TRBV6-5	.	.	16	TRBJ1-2	CASSYGGGRGNYGYTF	TGTGCCAGCAGTTACGGGGGAGGGCGGGGGAACTATGGCTACACCTTC
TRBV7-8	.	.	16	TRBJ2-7	CASSLSLGSRSYEQYF	TGTGCCAGCAGCTTAAGTCTAGGTTCGAGGTCCTACGAGCAGTACTTC
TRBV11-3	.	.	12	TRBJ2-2	CASSLTGLELFF	TGTGCCAGCAGCTTAACAGGGTTGGAGCTGTTTTTT
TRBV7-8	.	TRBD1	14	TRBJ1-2	CASSQRDSSYGYTF	TGTGCCAGCAGCCAGAGGGACAGCAGCTATGGCTACACCTTC
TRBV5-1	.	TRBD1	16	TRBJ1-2	CASSFDVTGGKYGYTF	TGCGCCAGCAGCTTTGATGTGACAGGGGGCAAGTATGGCTACACCTTC
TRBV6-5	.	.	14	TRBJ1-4	CASSAPGSREKLFF	TGTGCCAGCAGTGCCCCGGGGTCTCGGGAAAAACTGTTTTTT
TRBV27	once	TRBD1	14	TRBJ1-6	CASRPAGDRSPLHF	TGTGCCAGCAGGCCGGCAGGGGACAGATCACCCCTCCACTTT
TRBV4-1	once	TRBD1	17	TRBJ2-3	CASSPLAFRGNTDTQYF	TGCGCCAGCAGCCCCCTGGCTTTCAGGGGGAACACAGATACGCAGTATTTT
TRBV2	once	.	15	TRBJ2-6	CASSEGGPGANVLTF	TGTGCCAGCAGTGAAGGAGGGCCCGGGGCCAACGTCCTGACTTTC
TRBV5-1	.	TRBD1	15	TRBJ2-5	CASSKEGQGQETQYF	TGCGCCAGCAGCAAGGAGGGACAGGGTCAAGAGACCCAGTACTTC
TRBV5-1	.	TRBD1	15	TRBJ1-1	CASSLATGRFSEAFF	TGCGCCAGCAGCTTGGCGACAGGGCGGTTCTCTGAAGCTTTCTTT
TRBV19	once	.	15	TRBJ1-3	CASSIQITSGNTIYF	TGTGCCAGTAGTATTCAGATAACCTCTGGAAACACCATATATTTT
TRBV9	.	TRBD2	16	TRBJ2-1	CASSARGADSYNEQFF	TGTGCCAGCAGCGCGCGGGGGGCCGACTCCTACAATGAGCAGTTCTTC
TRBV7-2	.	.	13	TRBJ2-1	CASSLMLDNEQFF	TGTGCCAGCAGCTTAATGTTAGACAATGAGCAGTTCTTC
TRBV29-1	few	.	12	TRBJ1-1	CSVVQEVTEAFF	TGCAGCGTTGTGCAGGAGGTGACTGAAGCTTTCTTT
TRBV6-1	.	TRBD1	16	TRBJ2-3	CASSDIRGRGTDTQYF	TGTGCCAGCAGTGATATCAGGGGGCGAGGCACAGATACGCAGTATTTT
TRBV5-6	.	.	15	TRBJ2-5	CASSLGRGIGETQYF	TGTGCCAGCAGCTTGGGTCGGGGAATCGGAGAGACCCAGTACTTC
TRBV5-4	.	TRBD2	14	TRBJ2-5	CASSPGTSQETQYF	TGTGCCAGCAGCCCCGGGACTAGCCAAGAGACCCAGTACTTC
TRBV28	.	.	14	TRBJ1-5	CATCEGEFYQPQHF	TGTGCCACCTGCGAAGGGGAATTCTATCAGCCCCAGCATTTT
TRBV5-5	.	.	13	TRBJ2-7	CASSPGGGDEQYF	TGTGCCAGCAGCCCCGGTGGGGGCGACGAGCAGTACTTC
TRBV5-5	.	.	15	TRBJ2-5	CASSFGRGREETQYF	TGTGCCAGCAGCTTCGGCAGGGGAAGGGAAGAGACCCAGTACTTC
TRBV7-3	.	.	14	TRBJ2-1	CASSLTTGYHEQFF	TGTGCCAGCAGCTTAACCACAGGGTACCATGAGCAGTTCTTC
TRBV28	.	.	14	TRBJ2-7	CASRPIRQTYEQYF	TGTGCCAGCAGACCTATACGTCAGACTTACGAGCAGTACTTC